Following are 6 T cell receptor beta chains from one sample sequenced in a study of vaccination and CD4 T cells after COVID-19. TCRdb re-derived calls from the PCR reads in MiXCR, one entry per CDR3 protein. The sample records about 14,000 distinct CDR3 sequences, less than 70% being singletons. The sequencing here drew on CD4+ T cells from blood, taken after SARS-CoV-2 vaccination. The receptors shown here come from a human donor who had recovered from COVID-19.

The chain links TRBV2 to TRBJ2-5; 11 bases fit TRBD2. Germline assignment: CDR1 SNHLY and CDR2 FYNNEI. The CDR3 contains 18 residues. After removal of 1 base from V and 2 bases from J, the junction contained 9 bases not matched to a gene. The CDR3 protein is CASSEDSGRAPRQETQYF. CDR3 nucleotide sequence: TGTGCCAGCAGTGAAGATAGCGGGAGGGCCCCGCGGCAAGAGACCCAGTACTTC. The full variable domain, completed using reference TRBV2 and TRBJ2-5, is EPEVTQTPSHQVTQMGQEVILRCVPISNHLYFYWYRQILGQKVEFLVSFYNNEISEKSEIFDDQFSVERPDGSNFTLKIRSTKLEDSAMYFCASSEDSGRAPRQETQYFGPGTRLLVL.

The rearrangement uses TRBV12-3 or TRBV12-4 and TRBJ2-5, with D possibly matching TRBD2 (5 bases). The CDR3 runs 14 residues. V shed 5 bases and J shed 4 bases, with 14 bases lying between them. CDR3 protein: CASSQARAAETQYF. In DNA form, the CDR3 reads TGTGCCAGCAGTCAAGCTAGAGCGGCAGAGACCCAGTACTTC.

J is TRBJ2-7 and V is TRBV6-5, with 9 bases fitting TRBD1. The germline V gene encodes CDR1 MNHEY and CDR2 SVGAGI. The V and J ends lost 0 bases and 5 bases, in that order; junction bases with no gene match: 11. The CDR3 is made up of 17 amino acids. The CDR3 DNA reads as TGTGCCAGCAGTTACTCGATTATGGGGACAGGGCTCGACGAGCAGTACTTC. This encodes CASSYSIMGTGLDEQYF.

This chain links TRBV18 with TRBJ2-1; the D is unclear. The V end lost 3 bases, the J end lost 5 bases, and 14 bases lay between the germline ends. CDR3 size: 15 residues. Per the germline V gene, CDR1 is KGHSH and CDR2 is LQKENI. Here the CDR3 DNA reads TGTGCCAGCTCACCTGGGAATGGATTACACAATGAGCAGTTCTTC. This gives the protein CASSPGNGLHNEQFF.

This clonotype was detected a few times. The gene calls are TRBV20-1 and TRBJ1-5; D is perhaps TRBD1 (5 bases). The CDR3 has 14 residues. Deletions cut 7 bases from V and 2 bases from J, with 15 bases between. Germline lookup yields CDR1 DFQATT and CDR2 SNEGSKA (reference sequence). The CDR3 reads CSVSGGFGNQPQHF. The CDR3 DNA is TGCAGTGTTAGTGGGGGGTTCGGCAATCAGCCCCAGCATTTT.

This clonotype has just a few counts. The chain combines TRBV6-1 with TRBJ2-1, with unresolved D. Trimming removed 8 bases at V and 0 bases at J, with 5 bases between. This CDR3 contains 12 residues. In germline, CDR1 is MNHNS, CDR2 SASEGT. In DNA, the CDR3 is TGTGCCAGCGTGAGCTCCTACAATGAGCAGTTCTTC. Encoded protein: CASVSSYNEQFF.